This entry concerns a single TCR beta chain. It lacks a known antigen. No base qualities exist here, and no much larger clone lies one base off it. From its cysteine to its phenylalanine, the CDR3 spans 12 amino acids. Only the CDR3 region is kept as DNA, spanning 36 bases read in frame from base 1. CDR1 and CDR2 were assigned from the germline V gene as SQVTM and ANQGSEA. Trimming takes 8 bases from V and 7 bases from J, and the germline ends sit 18 bases apart. This sample stems from a study of T cells in Graves' hyperthyroidism and ophthalmopathy (dated by TCRdb to 2018 to 2020). Study-wide context: Peripheral blood samples were taken at initial diagnosis, before any treatment was given. TCR V-J signatures able to tell the groups apart were searched for in a discovery cohort of approximately 95 patients, of whom under 45 had Graves' ophthalmopathy and more than 55 had stable Graves' hyperthyroidism. Prospective prediction of ophthalmopathy was tested in an independent validation cohort of approximately 19 hyperthyroidism patients and 17 patients who later progressed to ophthalmopathy. The approximately 100 discovery patients were divided at random into training and test sets in a 7:3 ratio. The study also compared thyroid tissue and blood T-cell repertoires from about six Graves' hyperthyroidism patients. Following sampling, methimazole starting at 30 mg daily was given to hyperthyroidism patients, and high-dose intravenous methylprednisolone was given to ophthalmopathy patients. According to the paper, TCR Vbeta CDR3 sequencing was carried out on 120 to 150 peripheral blood samples, which came from more than 40 ophthalmopathy, about 75 hyperthyroidism and about 17 progressor patients. What the authors observed across the whole study: In validation, the model predicted progression to ophthalmopathy with roughly 66% sensitivity and roughly 72% specificity, a median of roughly seven months before onset. Most expanded thyroid clonotypes (frequency above 0.001) were also detected in blood, a finding suggesting that blood repertoires may reflect thyroid immune responses. A 13 V-J signature model separated ophthalmopathy from stable hyperthyroidism, with 87.88% sensitivity and 81% to 82% specificity in cross-validation and 80%/75% in testing. No statistical method was used to set the sample size in advance, and investigators knew the group allocation.

Graves' hyperthyroidism was defined as stable when no progression to ophthalmopathy occurred over 18 months of follow-up. The hyperthyroidism patients were between 18 and 65 years old and newly diagnosed, with a disease duration of less than 2 months. Any patient with an uncontrolled infection, another autoimmune disease, pregnancy or lactation was excluded. Diagnoses were based on clinical symptoms, serum thyroxine and TRAb, thyroid ultrasound and orbital computed tomography. Ficoll-Paque density gradient centrifugation was used to isolate PBMCs from 10 ml of fresh peripheral blood. Trizol reagent was used to extract total RNA, and RNA quality was then checked on an Agilent 2100 Bioanalyzer. Amplification of TCR beta CDR3 regions was carried out from RNA transcripts. A first-round RT-PCR of the TCR CDR3 used the HTBI primer set with the Qiagen OneStep RT-PCR kit. A second multiplex PCR round built the libraries, followed by size selection and purification. Paired-end sequencing of the libraries was performed with 100 bp reads on an Illumina HiSeq2000. The original methods were these. Raw data were processed with SOAPnuke, discarding reads with adapters, uncalled bases, mean Phred below 15, or no exact constant-primer or identifier match. COPE v1.2.5 was used to merge high-quality paired reads, and clonotypes were defined as unique nucleotide sequences. Clonotypes were aligned to IMGT TRBV, TRBD and TRBJ reference segments using MiTCR v1.1. Analysis was restricted to V-J combinations with a frequency above 0.0001, which covered 98% to 99.2% of repertoires. A TCS score was defined as the ratio of F50 (clonal expansion) to E x V (chaos), with BLOSUM62-based TCRdist applied between CDR3 peptides within each V-J. Welch's t-statistics and random forest reduced around 550 V-J features to 10 to 15, which were used in a naive Bayes classifier (R e1071). Clones were called with MiXCR by TCRdb after fastp trimmed the public reads at Q25, and only in-frame beta chains were retained. Each CDR3 protein appears once, grouped with its most common genes and DNA. These V and J calls rely on TCRdb rather than the paper's analysis. The sample yields 75,000 to 100,000 distinct CDR3 sequences; 51% were counted once. The ten largest account for around 30% of the sample.

Sequencing used blood. The sequence was obtained from a middle-aged woman with Graves' hyperthyroidism. Rearrangement joined TRBV29-1 to TRBJ2-7; the D gene is perhaps TRBD1, from 5 matching bases. This receptor carries the CDR3 CSSVGAAGEQYF. The DNA sequence follows: TGCAGCTCCGTAGGGGCGGCAGGAGAGCAGTACTTC.